The clone carrying this TCR beta chain has more than one count but fewer than ten. Its antigen is currently unknown. Germline V lookup: CDR1 MGHRA, CDR2 YSYEKL. J gave up 4 bases and V 0 bases, and 9 bases lay outside the gene matches. CDR3 length: 18 residues. Sequencing targeted expressed TCRB transcripts, as all isolated RNA had been reverse transcribed. The method was immunoSEQ multiplex PCR; TCRdb's version includes in-frame clones alone and lacks a portion of them. The sample lists 600,000 to 750,000 clones; roughly an eighth were seen once. The data originate from a study of beta chain features in type 1 diabetes. Study findings and constraints: Patients with Type 1 diabetes showed moderately but significantly shorter TCRB CDR3s in all four CD4+ subsets. The study found that naive, central memory and Treg TCRB repertoires appeared more similar in patients than in healthy donors.

This chain connects TRBV4-1 to TRBJ2-3, with 11 bases aligning to TRBD2. Sequencing was performed on naive CD4+ T cells from blood. The TCR sequence derives from a man aged 25-40 years with type 1 diabetes. The CDR3 DNA follows: TGCGCCAGCAGCCAAGATCAAGGGCTAGCGGGGGGCCCAGATACGCAGTATTTT. Its protein product is CASSQDQGLAGGPDTQYF.